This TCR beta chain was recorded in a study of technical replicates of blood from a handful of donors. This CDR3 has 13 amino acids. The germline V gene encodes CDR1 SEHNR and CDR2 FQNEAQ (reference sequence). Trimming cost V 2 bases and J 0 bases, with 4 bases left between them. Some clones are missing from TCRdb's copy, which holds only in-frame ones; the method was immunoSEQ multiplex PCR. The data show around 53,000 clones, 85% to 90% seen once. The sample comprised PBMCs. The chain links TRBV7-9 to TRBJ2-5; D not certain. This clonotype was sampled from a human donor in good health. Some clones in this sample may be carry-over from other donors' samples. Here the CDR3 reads CASSLQNQETQYF. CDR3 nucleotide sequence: TGTGCCAGCAGCTTACAGAACCAAGAGACCCAGTACTTC.